One and the same sample provided the 14 T cell receptor beta chains below, sequenced in a study of T cell repertoires in cytomegalovirus infection. The antigens for these receptors are not known. TCRdb reprocessed the reads with MiXCR, giving one entry per CDR3 protein. The sample holds roughly 730,000 distinct CDR3 sequences, approximately 33% seen once. Sequencing was performed on cultured PBMCs, taken from culture after CMV antigen stimulation. These TCRs come from a human donor in good health (CMV status not recorded). Some clones in this sample may be carry-over from other donors' samples.

The CDR3 bases are TGCGCCAGCAGCAGCGGGACTAGCGGGTACTCCTACAATGAGCAGTTCTTC. Protein sequence: CASSSGTSGYSYNEQFF. The chain carries TRBV5-1 and TRBJ2-1; TRBD2 matches at 12 bases. The CDR3 contains 17 residues. V lost 4 bases to trimming and J lost 0 bases; unmatched junction nucleotides: 5. Germline loops: CDR1 SGHRS, CDR2 YFSETQ.

The chain employs TRBV2 and TRBJ2-7; either TRBD1 or TRBD2 may fit D (5 bases each). The V and J ends lost 6 bases and 4 bases respectively, with 10 bases between them. The germline gives CDR1 SNHLY, CDR2 FYNNEI. The CDR3 sequence is 12 residues long. The chain's CDR3 is CASRRDGYEQYF. In DNA form, the CDR3 reads TGTGCCAGCAGAAGGGACGGGTACGAGCAGTACTTC.

This chain connects TRBV7-2 to TRBJ2-3; D may be TRBD1 (5 bases). The CDR3 contains 15 residues. Germline V gene lookup returns CDR1 SGHTA and CDR2 FQGNSA. V was clipped by 4 bases and J by 2 bases, with 13 bases between them. The DNA for the CDR3 is TGTGCCAGCAGCTGGGGAAGGGGCCACACAGATACGCAGTATTTT. Protein product: CASSWGRGHTDTQYF.

The gene calls are TRBV18 and TRBJ2-2, with 10 bases that match TRBD1. The J segment lost 5 bases and the V segment lost 0 bases, leaving 0 bases of the junction unmatched. This CDR3 spans 15 amino acids. CDR1 KGHSH and CDR2 LQKENI come from the germline V gene. For the CDR3, the DNA is TGTGCCAGCTCACCACCGGGACAGGGGACCGGGGAGCTGTTTTTT. It yields the protein CASSPPGQGTGELFF.

CDR3 in amino acids: CASGSGEGTDTQYF. CDR3 coding DNA: TGTGCCAGCGGATCGGGAGAGGGCACAGATACGCAGTATTTT. This sequence joins TRBV7-8 and TRBJ2-3; perhaps TRBD2 as D (6 bases). Germline assignment: CDR1 SGHVS and CDR2 FQNEAQ. The CDR3 consists of 14 residues. Trimming took 8 bases from V and 1 from J, leaving 13 bases between them. Combining the CDR3 with reference TRBV7-8 and TRBJ2-3 gives the whole variable domain GAGVSQSPRYKVAKRGQDVALRCDPISGHVSLFWYQQALGQGPEFLTYFQNEAQLDKSGLPSDRFFAERPEGSVSTLKIQRTQQEDSAVYLCASGSGEGTDTQYFGPGTRLTVL.

V and J are TRBV5-1 and TRBJ2-3; D not resolved. V lost 0 bases to trimming and J lost 5 bases, with 10 bases between them. The CDR3 totals 14 residues. The germline V gene encodes CDR1 SGHRS and CDR2 YFSETQ. The CDR3 is CASSLELSVDTQYF. For the CDR3, the DNA is TGCGCCAGCAGCTTGGAACTCAGCGTAGATACGCAGTATTTT. Full variable domain (outside the CDR3, taken from reference TRBV5-1 and TRBJ2-3): KAGVTQTPRYLIKTRGQQVTLSCSPISGHRSVSWYQQTPGQGLQFLFEYFSETQRNKGNFPGRFSGRQFSNSRSEMNVSTLELGDSALYLCASSLELSVDTQYFGPGTRLTVL.

Of note for this clonotype: Because it lacks the conserved phenylalanine or tryptophan at the end, this CDR3 is likely a read error. The V and J genes are TRBV20-1 and TRBJ1-1; D unresolved. V lost 2 bases to trimming and J lost 0 bases, with 13 bases between them. From germline, CDR1 is DFQATT and CDR2 SNEGSKA (reference sequence). This CDR3 is built from 15 residues. CDR3 protein: CSARTSSGLNTEAFY. The CDR3, as DNA: TGCAGTGCTAGAACCTCATCAGGACTGAACACTGAAGCTTTCTAT.

This chain uses TRBV30 with TRBJ2-5, with TRBD2 matching over 14 bases. Per germline, CDR1 GTSNPN and CDR2 SVGIG (reference sequence). V lost 5 bases and J lost 5; bases outside the gene matches: 7. This CDR3 is 15 amino acids long. CDR3 nucleotides: TGTGCCTGGTCCCCGGGACTAGCGGGAGCGGAGACCCAGTACTTC. Translated, it gives CAWSPGLAGAETQYF. Supplemented by reference TRBV30 and TRBJ2-5, the full variable domain reads SQTIHQWPATLVQPVGSPLSLECTVEGTSNPNLYWYRQAAGRGLQLLFYSVGIGQISSEVPQNLSASRPQDRQFILSSKKLLLSDSGFYLCAWSPGLAGAETQYFGPGTRLLVL.

The J gene is TRBJ2-5, the V gene TRBV4-1, with TRBD2 matching over 8 bases. Per germline, CDR1 MGHRA and CDR2 YSYEKL. The CDR3 contains 13 residues. The V and J ends lost 0 bases and 10 bases, in that order; junction bases with no gene match: 4. The CDR3 is CASSQDREGGQYF. DNA of the CDR3: TGCGCCAGCAGCCAAGATCGGGAGGGTGGCCAGTACTTC.

This clonotype was detected only a few times. The rearrangement uses TRBV7-8 and TRBJ1-2; D is unclear. Trimming cost V 5 bases and J 4 bases, with 14 bases left between them. Per the germline V gene, CDR1 is SGHVS and CDR2 is FQNEAQ. There are 14 residues in the CDR3. CDR3 nucleotides: TGTGCCAGCAGCCCAGAAGACGGATCCTATGGCTACACCTTC. It is translated as CASSPEDGSYGYTF.

With respect to this clonotype: Since no conserved phenylalanine or tryptophan closes the CDR3, a read error is the likely cause. The CDR3 reads CASSHVGLNTEAFV. The CDR3 DNA follows: TGTGCCAGCAGCCACGTGGGGTTGAACACTGAAGCTTTCGTT. The chain carries TRBV3-1 and TRBJ1-1; no clear D gene. Between the trimmed V and J ends, which lost 3 bases and 0 bases, there was a span of 8 bases. Germline CDR1 reads LGHDT; CDR2 reads YNNKEL (reference sequence). The CDR3 runs to 14 residues.

This clonotype was observed a few times. This rearrangement joins TRBV7-6 to TRBJ1-4; no reliable D call. Deletions cut 8 bases from V and 2 bases from J, with 12 bases between. This CDR3 comprises 14 residues. Germline values: CDR1 SGHVS, CDR2 FNYEAQ. The CDR3 spells CASGVGSTNEKLFF. The CDR3 DNA reads TGTGCCAGCGGGGTAGGTTCCACTAATGAAAAACTGTTTTTT. The full variable domain, rest sourced from reference TRBV7-6 and TRBJ1-4, is GAGVSQSPRYKVTKRGQDVALRCDPISGHVSLYWYRQALGQGPEFLTYFNYEAQQDKSGLPNDRFSAERPEGSISTLTIQRTEQRDSAMYRCASGVGSTNEKLFFGSGTQLSVL.

This clonotype has more than one count but fewer than ten. The chain links TRBV5-4 to TRBJ2-1; the D call may be TRBD1 or TRBD2 (5 bases each). This CDR3 comprises 17 residues. CDR1 and CDR2 (germline): SGHNT, YYREEE (reference sequence). V was cut by 2 bases and J by 0 bases, with 15 bases left in between. The CDR3 spells CASSLHGTSGSYNEQFF. CDR3 nucleotides: TGTGCCAGCAGCTTACACGGGACGTCGGGCTCCTACAATGAGCAGTTCTTC.

The genes are TRBV7-2 and TRBJ1-2; 10 bases agree with TRBD1. V gave up 3 bases and J gave up 2 bases; unmatched junction bases: 6. The germline V gene encodes CDR1 SGHTA and CDR2 FQGNSA. The CDR3 contains 16 residues. This CDR3 reads CASSFQAGQGNYGYTF. DNA for the CDR3: TGTGCCAGCAGCTTCCAGGCGGGACAGGGGAACTATGGCTACACCTTC.